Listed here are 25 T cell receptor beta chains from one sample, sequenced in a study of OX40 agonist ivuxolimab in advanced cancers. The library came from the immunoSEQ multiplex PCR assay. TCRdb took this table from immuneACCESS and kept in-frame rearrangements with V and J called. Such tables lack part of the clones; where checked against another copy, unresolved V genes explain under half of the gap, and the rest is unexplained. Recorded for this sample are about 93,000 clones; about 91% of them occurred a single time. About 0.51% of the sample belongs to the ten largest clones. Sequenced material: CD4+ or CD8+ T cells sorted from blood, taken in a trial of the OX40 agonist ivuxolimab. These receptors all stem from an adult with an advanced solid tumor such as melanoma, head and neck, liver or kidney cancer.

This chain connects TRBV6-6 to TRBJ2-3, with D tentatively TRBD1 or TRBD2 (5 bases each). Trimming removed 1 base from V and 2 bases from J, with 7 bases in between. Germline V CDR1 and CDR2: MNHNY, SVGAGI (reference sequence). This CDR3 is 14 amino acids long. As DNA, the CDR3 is TGTGCCAGCAGTTACTATGGGACCACAGATACGCAGTATTTT. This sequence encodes CASSYYGTTDTQYF.

CDR3 sequence: CASSFGGPSDTQYF. The CDR3 DNA reads as TGTGCCAGCAGTTTCGGGGGACCTTCAGATACGCAGTATTTT. The chain joins TRBV27 to TRBJ2-3, with D perhaps matching TRBD2 (6 bases). Germline loops: CDR1 MNHEY, CDR2 SMNVEV (reference sequence). V lost 3 bases to trimming and J lost 4 bases, with 11 bases between them. The CDR3 totals 14 residues.

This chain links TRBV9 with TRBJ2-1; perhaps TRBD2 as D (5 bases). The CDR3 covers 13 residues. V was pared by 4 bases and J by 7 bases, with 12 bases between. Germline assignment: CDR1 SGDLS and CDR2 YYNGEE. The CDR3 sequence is CASSPETGNEQFF. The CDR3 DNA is TGTGCCAGCAGCCCAGAGACGGGGAATGAGCAGTTCTTC.

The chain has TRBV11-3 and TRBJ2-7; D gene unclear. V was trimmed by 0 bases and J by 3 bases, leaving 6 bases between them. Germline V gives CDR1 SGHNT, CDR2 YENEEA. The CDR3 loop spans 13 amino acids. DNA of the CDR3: TGTGCCAGCAGCTTAGACTTCGACTACGAGCAGTACTTC. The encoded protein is CASSLDFDYEQYF.

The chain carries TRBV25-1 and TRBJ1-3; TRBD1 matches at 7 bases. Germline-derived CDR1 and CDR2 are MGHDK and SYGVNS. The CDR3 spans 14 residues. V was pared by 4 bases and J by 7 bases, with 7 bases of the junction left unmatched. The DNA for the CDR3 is TGTGCCAGCAGTGCCTCGACAGGGAGCAACACCATATATTTT. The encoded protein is CASSASTGSNTIYF. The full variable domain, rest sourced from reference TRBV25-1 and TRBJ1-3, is EADIYQTPRYLVIGTGKKITLECSQTMGHDKMYWYQQDPGMELHLIHYSYGVNSTEKGDLSSESTVSRIRTEHFPLTLESARPSHTSQYLCASSASTGSNTIYFGEGSWLTVV.

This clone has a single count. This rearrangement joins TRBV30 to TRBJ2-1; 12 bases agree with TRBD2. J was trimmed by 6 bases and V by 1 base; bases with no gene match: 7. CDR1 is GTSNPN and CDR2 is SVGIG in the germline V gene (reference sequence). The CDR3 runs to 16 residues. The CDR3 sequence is CAWSAVTSGRINEQFF. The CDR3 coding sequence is TGTGCCTGGAGTGCCGTAACTAGCGGGAGGATCAATGAGCAGTTCTTC.

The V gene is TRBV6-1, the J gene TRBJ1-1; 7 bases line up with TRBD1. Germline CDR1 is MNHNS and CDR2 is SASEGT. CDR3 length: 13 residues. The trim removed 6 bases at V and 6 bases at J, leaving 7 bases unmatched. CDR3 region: CASRLRQGSEAFF. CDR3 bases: TGTGCCAGCAGACTGAGACAGGGCTCTGAAGCTTTCTTT.

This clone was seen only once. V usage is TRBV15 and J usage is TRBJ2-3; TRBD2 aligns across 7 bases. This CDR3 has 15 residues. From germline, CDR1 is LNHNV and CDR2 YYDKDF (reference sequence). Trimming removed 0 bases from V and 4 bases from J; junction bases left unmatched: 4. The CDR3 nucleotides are TGTGCCACCAGCAGAGAGGACGCGGGGGCAGATACGCAGTATTTT. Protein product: CATSREDAGADTQYF.

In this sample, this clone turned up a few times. Here the CDR3 DNA reads TGCAGTGAGGGACGTGGCTACACCTTC. Translating gives CSEGRGYTF. The chain is built from TRBV20-1 and TRBJ1-2, with D possibly TRBD1 on 5 matching bases. CDR1 is DFQATT, CDR2 SNEGSKA, per germline (reference sequence). CDR3 size: 9 residues. Trimming left V 7 bases short and J 7 bases short, with 7 bases between.

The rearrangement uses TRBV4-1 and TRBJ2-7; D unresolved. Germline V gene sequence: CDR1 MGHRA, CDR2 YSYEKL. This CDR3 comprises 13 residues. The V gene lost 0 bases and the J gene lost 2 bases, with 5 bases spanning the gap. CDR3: CASSQEGPYEQYF. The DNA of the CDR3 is TGCGCCAGCAGCCAAGAGGGTCCCTACGAGCAGTACTTC.

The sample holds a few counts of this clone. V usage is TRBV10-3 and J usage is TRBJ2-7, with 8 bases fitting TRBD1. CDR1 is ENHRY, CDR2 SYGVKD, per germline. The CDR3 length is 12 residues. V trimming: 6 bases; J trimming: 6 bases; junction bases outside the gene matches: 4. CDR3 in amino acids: CAISQGQGEQYF. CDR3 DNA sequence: TGTGCCATCAGCCAAGGACAGGGCGAGCAGTACTTC.

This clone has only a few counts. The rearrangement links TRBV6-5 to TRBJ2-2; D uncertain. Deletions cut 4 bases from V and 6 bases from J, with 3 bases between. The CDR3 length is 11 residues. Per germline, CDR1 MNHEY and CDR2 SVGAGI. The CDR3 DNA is TGTGCCAGCAGTTGGTCCGGGGAGCTGTTTTTT. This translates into CASSWSGELFF.

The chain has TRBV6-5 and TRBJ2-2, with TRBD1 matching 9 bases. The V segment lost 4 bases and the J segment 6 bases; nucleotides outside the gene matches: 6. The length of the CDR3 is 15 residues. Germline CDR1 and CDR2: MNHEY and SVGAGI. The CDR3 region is CASSSPGTGSGELFF. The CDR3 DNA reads TGTGCCAGCAGTTCCCCCGGGACAGGGTCCGGGGAGCTGTTTTTT.

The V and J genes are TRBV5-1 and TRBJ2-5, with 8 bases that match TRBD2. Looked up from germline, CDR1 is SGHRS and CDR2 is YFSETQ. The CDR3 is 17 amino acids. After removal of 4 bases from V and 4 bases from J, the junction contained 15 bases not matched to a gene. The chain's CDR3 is CASSPIGPSGSGETQYF. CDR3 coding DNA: TGCGCCAGCAGCCCAATTGGACCCAGCGGGAGCGGAGAGACCCAGTACTTC.

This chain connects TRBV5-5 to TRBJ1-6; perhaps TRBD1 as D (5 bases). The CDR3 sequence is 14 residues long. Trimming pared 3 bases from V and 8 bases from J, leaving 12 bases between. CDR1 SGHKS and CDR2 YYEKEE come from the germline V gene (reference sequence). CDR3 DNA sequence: TGTGCCAGCAGCTCCGGACAATTGGATTCACCCCTCCACTTT. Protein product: CASSSGQLDSPLHF.

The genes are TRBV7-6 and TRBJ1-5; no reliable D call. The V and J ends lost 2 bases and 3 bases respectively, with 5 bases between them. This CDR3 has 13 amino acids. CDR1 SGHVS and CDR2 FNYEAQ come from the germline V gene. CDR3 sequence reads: CASSLTDNQPQHF. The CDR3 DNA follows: TGTGCCAGCAGCTTAACAGACAATCAGCCCCAGCATTTT.

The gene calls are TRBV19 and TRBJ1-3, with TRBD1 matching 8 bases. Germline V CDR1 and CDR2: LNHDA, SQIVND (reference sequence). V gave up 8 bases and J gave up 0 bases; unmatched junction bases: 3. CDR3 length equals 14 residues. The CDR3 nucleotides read TGTGCCAGTGACAGGGGCGGCTCTGGAAACACCATATATTTT. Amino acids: CASDRGGSGNTIYF. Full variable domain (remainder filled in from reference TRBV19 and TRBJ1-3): DGGITQSPKYLFRKEGQNVTLSCEQNLNHDAMYWYRQDPGQGLRLIYYSQIVNDFQKGDIAEGYSVSREKKESFPLTVTSAQKNPTAFYLCASDRGGSGNTIYFGEGSWLTVV.

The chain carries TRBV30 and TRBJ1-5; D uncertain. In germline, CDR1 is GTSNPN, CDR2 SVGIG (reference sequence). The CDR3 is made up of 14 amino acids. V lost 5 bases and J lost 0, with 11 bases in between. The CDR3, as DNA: TGTGCCTGGGAGGACGGTTATAGCAATCAGCCCCAGCATTTT. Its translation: CAWEDGYSNQPQHF.

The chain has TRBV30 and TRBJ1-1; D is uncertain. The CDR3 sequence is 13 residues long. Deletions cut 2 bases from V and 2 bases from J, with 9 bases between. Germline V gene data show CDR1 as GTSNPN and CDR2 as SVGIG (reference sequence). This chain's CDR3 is CAWSKQLNTEAFF. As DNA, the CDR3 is TGTGCCTGGAGTAAACAGCTTAACACTGAAGCTTTCTTT.

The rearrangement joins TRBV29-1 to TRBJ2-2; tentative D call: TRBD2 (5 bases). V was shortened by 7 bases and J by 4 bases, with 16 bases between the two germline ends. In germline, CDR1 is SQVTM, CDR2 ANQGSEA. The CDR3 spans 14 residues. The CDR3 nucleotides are TGCAGCGCCCGACGAGGGCCGGCCACCGGGGAGCTGTTTTTT. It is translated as CSARRGPATGELFF.

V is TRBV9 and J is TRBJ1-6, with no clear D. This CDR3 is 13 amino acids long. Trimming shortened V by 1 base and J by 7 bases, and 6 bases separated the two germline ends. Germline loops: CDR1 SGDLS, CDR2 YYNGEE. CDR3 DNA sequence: TGTGCCAGCAGCGTAAACGGGAATTCACCCCTCCACTTT. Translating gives CASSVNGNSPLHF.

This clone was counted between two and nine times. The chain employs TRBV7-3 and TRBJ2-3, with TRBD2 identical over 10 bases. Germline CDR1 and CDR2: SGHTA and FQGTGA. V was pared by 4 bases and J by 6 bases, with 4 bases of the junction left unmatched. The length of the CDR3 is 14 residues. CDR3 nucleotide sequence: TGTGCCAGCAGCTCCGGACTAGCGGTGGATACGCAGTATTTT. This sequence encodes CASSSGLAVDTQYF. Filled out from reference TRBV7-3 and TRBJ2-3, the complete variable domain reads GAGVSQTPSNKVTEKGKYVELRCDPISGHTALYWYRQSLGQGPEFLIYFQGTGAADDSGLPNDRFFAVRPEGSVSTLKIQRTERGDSAVYLCASSSGLAVDTQYFGPGTRLTVL.

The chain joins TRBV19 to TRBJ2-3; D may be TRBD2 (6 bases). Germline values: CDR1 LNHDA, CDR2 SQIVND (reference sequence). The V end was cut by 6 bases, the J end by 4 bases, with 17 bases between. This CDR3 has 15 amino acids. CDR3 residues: CASRPRVGGADTQYF. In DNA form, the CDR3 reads TGTGCCAGTAGGCCCAGGGTTGGCGGGGCAGATACGCAGTATTTT. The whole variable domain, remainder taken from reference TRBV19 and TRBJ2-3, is DGGITQSPKYLFRKEGQNVTLSCEQNLNHDAMYWYRQDPGQGLRLIYYSQIVNDFQKGDIAEGYSVSREKKESFPLTVTSAQKNPTAFYLCASRPRVGGADTQYFGPGTRLTVL.

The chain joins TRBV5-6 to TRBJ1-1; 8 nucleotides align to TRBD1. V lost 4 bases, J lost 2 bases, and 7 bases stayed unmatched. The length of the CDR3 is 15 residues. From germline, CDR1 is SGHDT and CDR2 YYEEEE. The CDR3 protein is CASSPGTGDNTEAFF. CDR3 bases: TGTGCCAGCAGCCCCGGGACAGGCGACAACACTGAAGCTTTCTTT.

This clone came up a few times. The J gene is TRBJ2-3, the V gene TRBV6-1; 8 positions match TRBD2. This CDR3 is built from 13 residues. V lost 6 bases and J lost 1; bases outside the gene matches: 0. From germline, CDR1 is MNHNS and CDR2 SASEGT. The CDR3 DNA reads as TGTGCCAGCAGGCGGGAGGGCACAGATACGCAGTATTTT. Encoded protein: CASRREGTDTQYF.